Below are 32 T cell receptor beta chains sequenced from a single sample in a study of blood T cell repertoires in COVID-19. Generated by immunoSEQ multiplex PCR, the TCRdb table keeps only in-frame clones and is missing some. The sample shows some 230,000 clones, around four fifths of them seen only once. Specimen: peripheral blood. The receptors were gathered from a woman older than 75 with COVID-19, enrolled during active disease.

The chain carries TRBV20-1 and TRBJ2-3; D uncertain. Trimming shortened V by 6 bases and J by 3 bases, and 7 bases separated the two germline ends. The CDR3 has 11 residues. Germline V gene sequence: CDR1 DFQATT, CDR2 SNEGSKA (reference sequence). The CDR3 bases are TGCAGTGCACCTACTACAGATACGCAGTATTTT. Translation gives CSAPTTDTQYF.

CDR3 amino acids: CASSYSSKDWVAGEQFF. The DNA for the CDR3 is TGTGCCAGCAGTTACTCGAGTAAGGACTGGGTGGCGGGTGAGCAGTTCTTC. The rearrangement links TRBV6-2 or TRBV6-3 to TRBJ2-1; possibly TRBD2 for D (5 bases). CDR3 size: 17 residues. V lost 0 bases to trimming and J lost 9 bases, with 21 bases between them. Germline V lookup: CDR1 MNHEY, CDR2 SVGEGT.

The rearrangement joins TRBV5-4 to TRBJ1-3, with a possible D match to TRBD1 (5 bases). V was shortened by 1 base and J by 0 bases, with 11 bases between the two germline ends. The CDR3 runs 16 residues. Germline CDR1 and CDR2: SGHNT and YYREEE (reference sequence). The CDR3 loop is CASSLNQGYSGNTIYF. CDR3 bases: TGTGCCAGCAGCTTGAACCAGGGCTACTCTGGAAACACCATATATTTT.

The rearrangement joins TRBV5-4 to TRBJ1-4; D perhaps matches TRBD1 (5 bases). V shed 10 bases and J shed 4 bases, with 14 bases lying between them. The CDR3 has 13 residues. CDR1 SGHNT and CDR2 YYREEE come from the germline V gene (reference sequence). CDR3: CASRQSFNEKLFF. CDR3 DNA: TGTGCCTCCCGACAGTCTTTTAATGAAAAACTGTTTTTT.

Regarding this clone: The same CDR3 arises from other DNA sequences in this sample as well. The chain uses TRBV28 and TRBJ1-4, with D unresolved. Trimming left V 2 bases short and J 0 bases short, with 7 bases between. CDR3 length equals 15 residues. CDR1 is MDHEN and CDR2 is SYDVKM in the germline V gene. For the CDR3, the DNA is TGTGCCAGCAGTTTACGAGTGGCAACTAATGAAAAACTGTTTTTT. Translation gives CASSLRVATNEKLFF.

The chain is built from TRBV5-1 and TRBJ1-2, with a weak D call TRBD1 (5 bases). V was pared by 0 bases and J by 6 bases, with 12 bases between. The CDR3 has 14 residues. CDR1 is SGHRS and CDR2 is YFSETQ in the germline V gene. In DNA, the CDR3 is TGCGCCAGCAGCTTGGTCCGGGGGGAGAATGGCTACACCTTC. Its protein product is CASSLVRGENGYTF.

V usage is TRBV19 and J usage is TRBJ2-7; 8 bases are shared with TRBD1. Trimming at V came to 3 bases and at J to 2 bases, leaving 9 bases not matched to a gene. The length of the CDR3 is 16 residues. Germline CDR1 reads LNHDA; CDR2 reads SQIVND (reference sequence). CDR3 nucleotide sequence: TGTGCCAGTAGTATGCAGGACAGGGTAAAAGCCTACGAGCAGTACTTC. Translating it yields CASSMQDRVKAYEQYF.

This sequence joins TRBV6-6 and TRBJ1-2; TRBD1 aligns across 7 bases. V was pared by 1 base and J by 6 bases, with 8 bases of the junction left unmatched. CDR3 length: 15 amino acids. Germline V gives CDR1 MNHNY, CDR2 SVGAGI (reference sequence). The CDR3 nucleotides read TGTGCCAGCAGTTACTACCGGACAGGTGGGGATGGCTACACCTTC. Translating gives CASSYYRTGGDGYTF.

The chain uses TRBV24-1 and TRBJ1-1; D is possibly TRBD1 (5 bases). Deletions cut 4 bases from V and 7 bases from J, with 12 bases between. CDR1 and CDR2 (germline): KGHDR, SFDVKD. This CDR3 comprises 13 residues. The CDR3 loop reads CATSDPGRGEAFF. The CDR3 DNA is TGTGCCACCAGTGACCCGGGGCGGGGTGAAGCTTTCTTT.

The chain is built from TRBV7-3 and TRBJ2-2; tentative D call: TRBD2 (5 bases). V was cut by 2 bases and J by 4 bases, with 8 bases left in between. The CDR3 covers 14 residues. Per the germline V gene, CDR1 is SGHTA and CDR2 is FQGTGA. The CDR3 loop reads CASSLGRGTGELFF. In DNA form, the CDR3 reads TGTGCCAGCAGCTTAGGGAGAGGCACCGGGGAGCTGTTTTTT. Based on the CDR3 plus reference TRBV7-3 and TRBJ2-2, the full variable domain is GAGVSQTPSNKVTEKGKYVELRCDPISGHTALYWYRQSLGQGPEFLIYFQGTGAADDSGLPNDRFFAVRPEGSVSTLKIQRTERGDSAVYLCASSLGRGTGELFFGEGSRLTVL.

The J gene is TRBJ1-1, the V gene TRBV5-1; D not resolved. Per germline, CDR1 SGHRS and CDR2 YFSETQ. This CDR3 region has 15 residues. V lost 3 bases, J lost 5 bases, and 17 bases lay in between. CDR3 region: CASSSSGVPGTEAFF. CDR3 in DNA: TGCGCCAGCAGCTCTAGTGGAGTCCCGGGGACTGAAGCTTTCTTT.

In DNA, the CDR3 is TGTGCCAGCAGTTACGACTCCCTCACTGAAGCTTTCTTT. This sequence encodes CASSYDSLTEAFF. The rearrangement uses TRBV6-6 and TRBJ1-1; D call uncertain. Germline V CDR1 and CDR2: MNHNY, SVGAGI (reference sequence). The CDR3 runs 13 residues. V was pared by 2 bases and J by 4 bases, with 8 bases between.

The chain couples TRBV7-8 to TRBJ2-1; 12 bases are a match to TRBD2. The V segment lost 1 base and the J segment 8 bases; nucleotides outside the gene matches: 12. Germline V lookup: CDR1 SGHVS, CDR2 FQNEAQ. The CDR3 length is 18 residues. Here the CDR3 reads CASSLGTLGLAGKDEQFF. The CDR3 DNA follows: TGTGCCAGCAGCTTAGGGACGCTAGGACTAGCGGGAAAGGATGAGCAGTTCTTC.

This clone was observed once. The CDR3 region is CASSAGDPQETQYF. DNA of the CDR3: TGTGCCAGCAGTGCGGGGGACCCCCAAGAGACCCAGTACTTC. The chain has TRBV2 and TRBJ2-5, with D perhaps TRBD2 (6 bases). CDR3 length: 14 amino acids. From germline, CDR1 is SNHLY and CDR2 FYNNEI. V was shortened by 4 bases and J by 1 base, with 10 bases between the two germline ends.

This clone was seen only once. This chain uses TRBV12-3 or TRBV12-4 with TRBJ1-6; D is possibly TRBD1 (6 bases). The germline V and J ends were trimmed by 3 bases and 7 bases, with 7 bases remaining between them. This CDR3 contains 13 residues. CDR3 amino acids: CASSLDRNSPLHF. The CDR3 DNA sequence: TGTGCCAGCAGTTTGGACAGAAATTCACCCCTCCACTTT.

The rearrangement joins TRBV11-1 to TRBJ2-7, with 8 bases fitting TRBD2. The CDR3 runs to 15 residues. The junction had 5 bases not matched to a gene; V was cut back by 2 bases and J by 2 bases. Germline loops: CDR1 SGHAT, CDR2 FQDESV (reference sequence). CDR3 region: CASSLLRGGAYEQYF. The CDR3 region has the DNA TGTGCCAGCAGCTTACTCCGGGGGGGAGCCTACGAGCAGTACTTC.

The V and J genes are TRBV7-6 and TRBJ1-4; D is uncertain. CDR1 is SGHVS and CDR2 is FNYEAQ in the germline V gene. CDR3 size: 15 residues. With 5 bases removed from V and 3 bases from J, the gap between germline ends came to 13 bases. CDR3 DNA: TGTGCCAGCAGCGGATGGAGAGGAGCTAATGAAAAACTGTTTTTT. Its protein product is CASSGWRGANEKLFF.

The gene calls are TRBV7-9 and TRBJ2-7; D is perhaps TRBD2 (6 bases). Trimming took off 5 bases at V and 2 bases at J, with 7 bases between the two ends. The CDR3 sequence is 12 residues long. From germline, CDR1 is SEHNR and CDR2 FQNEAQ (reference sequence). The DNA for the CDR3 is TGTGCCAGCAGCCGGACTACCTACGAGCAGTACTTC. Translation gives CASSRTTYEQYF.

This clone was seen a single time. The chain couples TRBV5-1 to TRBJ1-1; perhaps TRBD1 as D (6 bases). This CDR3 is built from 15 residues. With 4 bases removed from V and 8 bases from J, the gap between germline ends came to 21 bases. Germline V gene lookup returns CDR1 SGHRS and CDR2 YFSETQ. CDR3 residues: CASSTAGAPAAEAFF. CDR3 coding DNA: TGCGCCAGCAGCACCGCGGGGGCGCCGGCCGCAGAAGCTTTCTTT. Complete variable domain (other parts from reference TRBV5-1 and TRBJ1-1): KAGVTQTPRYLIKTRGQQVTLSCSPISGHRSVSWYQQTPGQGLQFLFEYFSETQRNKGNFPGRFSGRQFSNSRSEMNVSTLELGDSALYLCASSTAGAPAAEAFFGQGTRLTVV.

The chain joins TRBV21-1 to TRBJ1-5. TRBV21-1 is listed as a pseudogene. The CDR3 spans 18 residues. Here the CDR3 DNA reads TGTGCCAGCAGCAAAGAGGAGGTGGAACGCGGGAGCAATCAGCCCCAGCATTTT. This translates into CASSKEEVERGSNQPQHF.

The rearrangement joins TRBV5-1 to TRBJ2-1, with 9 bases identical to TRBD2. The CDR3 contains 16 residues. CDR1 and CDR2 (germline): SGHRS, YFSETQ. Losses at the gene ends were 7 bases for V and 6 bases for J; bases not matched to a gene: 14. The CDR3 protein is CASCQGTSNYGNEQFF. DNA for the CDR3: TGCGCCAGCTGCCAGGGGACTAGCAACTACGGCAATGAGCAGTTCTTC.

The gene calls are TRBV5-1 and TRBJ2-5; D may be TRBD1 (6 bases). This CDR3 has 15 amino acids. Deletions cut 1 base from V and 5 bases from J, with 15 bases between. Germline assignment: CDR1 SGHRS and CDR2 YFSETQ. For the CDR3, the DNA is TGCGCCAGCAGCTTGATGGGCGGCCAGGGGGAGACCCAGTACTTC. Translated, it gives CASSLMGGQGETQYF.

The CDR3 sequence is CAARTGGETQYF. DNA of the CDR3: TGTGCCGCCCGGACAGGAGGAGAGACCCAGTACTTC. The chain carries TRBV7-9 and TRBJ2-5, with 7 positions matching TRBD1. V lost 11 bases and J lost 4; bases outside the gene matches: 7. The CDR3 spans 12 residues. The germline gives CDR1 SEHNR, CDR2 FQNEAQ (reference sequence).

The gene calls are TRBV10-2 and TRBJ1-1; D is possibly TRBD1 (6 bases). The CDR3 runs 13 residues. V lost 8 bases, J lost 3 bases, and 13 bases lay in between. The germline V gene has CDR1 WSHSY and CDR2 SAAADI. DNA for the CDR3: TGCGCCAGCGGCCTGCAGGGGTACACTGAAGCTTTCTTT. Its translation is CASGLQGYTEAFF.

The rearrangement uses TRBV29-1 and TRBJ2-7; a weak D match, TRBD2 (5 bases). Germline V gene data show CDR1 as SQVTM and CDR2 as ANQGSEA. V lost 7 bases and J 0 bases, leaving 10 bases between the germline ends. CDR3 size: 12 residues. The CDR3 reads CSASGSSYEQYF. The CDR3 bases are TGCAGCGCGTCGGGGAGCTCCTACGAGCAGTACTTC.

The CDR3 reads CASSQEGRGSDTQYF. In DNA, the CDR3 is TGTGCCAGCAGCCAAGAGGGACGGGGGTCAGATACGCAGTATTTT. The J gene is TRBJ2-3, the V gene TRBV3-1 (or the pseudogene TRBV3-2); possible D gene TRBD2, 6 bases. Per germline, CDR1 LGHDT and CDR2 YNNKEL (reference sequence). This CDR3 is built from 15 residues. The V end lost 0 bases, the J end lost 4 bases, and 11 bases lay between the germline ends.

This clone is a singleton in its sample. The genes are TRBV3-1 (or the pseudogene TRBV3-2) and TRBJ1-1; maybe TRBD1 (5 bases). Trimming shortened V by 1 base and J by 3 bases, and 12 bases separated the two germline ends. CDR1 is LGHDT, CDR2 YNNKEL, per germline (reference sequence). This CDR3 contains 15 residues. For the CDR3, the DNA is TGTGCCAGCAGCCAAGTCGGGGGGGGATACACTGAAGCTTTCTTT. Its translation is CASSQVGGGYTEAFF.

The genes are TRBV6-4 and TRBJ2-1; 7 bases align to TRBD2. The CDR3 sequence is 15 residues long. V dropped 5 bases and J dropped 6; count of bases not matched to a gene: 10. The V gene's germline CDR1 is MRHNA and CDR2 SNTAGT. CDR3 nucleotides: TGTGCCAGCAGTCGACTAGCCCATTCCCCCAATGAGCAGTTCTTC. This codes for CASSRLAHSPNEQFF.

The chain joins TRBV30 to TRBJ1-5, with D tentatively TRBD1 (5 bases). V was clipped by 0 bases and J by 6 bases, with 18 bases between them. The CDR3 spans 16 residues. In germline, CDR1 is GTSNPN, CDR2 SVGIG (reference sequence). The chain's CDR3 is CAWSVRGESTGQPQHF. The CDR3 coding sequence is TGTGCCTGGAGTGTTCGGGGGGAGTCAACGGGTCAGCCCCAGCATTTT.

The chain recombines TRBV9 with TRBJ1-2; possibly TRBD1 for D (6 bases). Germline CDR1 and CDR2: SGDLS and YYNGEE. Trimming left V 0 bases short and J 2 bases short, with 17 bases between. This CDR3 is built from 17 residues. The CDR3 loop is CASSVAPTPTGNYGYTF. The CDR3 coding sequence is TGTGCCAGCAGCGTAGCCCCAACCCCCACAGGGAACTATGGCTACACCTTC.

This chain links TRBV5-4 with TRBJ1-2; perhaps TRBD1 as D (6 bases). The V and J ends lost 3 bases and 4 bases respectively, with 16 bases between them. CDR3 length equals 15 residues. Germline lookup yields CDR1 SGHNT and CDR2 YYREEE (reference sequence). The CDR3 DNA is TGTGCCAGCAGCTCCTGGGGGCAGCCCTTCTATGGCTACACCTTC. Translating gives CASSSWGQPFYGYTF.

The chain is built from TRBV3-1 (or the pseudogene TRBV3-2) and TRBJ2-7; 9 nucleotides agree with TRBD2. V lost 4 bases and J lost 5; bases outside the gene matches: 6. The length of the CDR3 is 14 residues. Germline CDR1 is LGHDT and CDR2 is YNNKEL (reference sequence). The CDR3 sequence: CASSLSGREDEQYF. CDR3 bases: TGTGCCAGCAGCCTTAGCGGGAGAGAAGACGAGCAGTACTTC.